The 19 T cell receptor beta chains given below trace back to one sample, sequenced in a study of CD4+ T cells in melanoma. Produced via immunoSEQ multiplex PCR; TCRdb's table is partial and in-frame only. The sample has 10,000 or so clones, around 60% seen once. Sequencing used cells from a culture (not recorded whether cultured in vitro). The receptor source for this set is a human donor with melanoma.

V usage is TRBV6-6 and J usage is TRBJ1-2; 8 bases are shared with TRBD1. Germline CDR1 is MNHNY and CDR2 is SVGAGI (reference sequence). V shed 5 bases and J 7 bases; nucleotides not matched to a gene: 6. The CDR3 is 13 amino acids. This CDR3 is CASSGQGTRGYTF. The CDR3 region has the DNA TGTGCCAGCAGTGGACAGGGTACGCGTGGCTACACCTTC.

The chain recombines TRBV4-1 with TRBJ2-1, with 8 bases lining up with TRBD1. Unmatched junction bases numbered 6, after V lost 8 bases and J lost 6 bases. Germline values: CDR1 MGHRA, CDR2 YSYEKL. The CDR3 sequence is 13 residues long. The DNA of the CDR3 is TGCGCCAGCGGACAGGACAGGGTCAATGAGCAGTTCTTC. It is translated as CASGQDRVNEQFF.

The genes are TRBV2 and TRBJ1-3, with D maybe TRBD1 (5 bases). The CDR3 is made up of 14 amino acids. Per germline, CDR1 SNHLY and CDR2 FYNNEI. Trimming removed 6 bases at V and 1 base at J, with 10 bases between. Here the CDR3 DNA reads TGTGCCAGCAGGCCCAGGGTTTCTGGAAACACCATATATTTT. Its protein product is CASRPRVSGNTIYF.

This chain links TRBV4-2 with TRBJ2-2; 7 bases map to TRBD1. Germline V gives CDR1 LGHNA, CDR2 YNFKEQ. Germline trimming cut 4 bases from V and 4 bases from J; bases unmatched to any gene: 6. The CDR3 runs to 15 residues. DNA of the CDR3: TGTGCCAGCAGCCTTGGGACAGTCGGCACCGGGGAGCTGTTTTTT. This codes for CASSLGTVGTGELFF.

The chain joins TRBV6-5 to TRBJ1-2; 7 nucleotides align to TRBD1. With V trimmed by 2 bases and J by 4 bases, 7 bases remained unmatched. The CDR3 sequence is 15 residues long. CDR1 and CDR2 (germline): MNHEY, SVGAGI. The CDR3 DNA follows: TGTGCCAGCAGTTACGGCCCATCAGGGGGCTATGGCTACACCTTC. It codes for CASSYGPSGGYGYTF.

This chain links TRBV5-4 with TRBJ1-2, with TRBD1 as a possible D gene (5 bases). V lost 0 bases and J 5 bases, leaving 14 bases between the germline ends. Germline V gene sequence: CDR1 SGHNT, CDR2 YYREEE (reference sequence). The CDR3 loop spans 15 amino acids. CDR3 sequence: CASSLVQGGPYGYTF. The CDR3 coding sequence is TGTGCCAGCAGCTTGGTTCAGGGCGGCCCTTATGGCTACACCTTC.

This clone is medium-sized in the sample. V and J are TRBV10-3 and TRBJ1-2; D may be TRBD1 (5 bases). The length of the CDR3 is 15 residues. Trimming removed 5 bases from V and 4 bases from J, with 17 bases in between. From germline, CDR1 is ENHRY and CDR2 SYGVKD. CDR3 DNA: TGTGCCATCAGTCCGAGGTCACCCCAGGGCTATGGCTACACCTTC. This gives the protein CAISPRSPQGYGYTF.

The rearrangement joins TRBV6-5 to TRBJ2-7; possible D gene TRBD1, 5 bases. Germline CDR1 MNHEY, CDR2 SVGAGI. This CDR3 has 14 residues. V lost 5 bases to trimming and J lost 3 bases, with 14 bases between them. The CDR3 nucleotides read TGTGCCAGCAGTGAAAGGGGCGAATACTACGAGCAGTACTTC. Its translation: CASSERGEYYEQYF.

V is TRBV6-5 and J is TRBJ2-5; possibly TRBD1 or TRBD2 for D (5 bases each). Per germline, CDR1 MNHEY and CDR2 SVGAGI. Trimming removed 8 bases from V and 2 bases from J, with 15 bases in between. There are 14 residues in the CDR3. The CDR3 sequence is CASAYGTAQETQYF. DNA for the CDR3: TGTGCCAGCGCTTATGGGACGGCTCAAGAGACCCAGTACTTC.

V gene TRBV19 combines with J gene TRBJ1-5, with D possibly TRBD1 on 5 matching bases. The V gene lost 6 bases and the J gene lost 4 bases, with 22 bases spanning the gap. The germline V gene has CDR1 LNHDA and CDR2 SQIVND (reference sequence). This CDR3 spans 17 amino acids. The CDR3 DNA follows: TGTGCCAGTAGCGCGTCCCGGGGGAGGCTGGAGAATCAGCCCCAGCATTTT. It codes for CASSASRGRLENQPQHF.

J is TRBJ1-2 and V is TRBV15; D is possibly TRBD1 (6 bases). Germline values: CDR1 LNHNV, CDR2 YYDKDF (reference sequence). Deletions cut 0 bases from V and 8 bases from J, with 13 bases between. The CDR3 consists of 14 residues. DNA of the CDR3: TGTGCCACCAGCAGAGATATACAGGGAGACGGCTACACCTTC. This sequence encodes CATSRDIQGDGYTF.

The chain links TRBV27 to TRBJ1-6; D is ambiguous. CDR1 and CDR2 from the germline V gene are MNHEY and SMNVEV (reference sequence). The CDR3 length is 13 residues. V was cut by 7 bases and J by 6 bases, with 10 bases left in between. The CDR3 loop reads CASKKQTNSPLHF. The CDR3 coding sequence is TGTGCCAGCAAGAAACAGACTAATTCACCCCTCCACTTT.

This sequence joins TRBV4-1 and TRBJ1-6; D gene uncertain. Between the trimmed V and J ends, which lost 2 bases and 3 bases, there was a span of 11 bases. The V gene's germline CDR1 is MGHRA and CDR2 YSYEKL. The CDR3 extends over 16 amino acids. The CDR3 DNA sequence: TGCGCCAGCAGCCAACACTCCGGGATCTATAATTCACCCCTCCACTTT. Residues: CASSQHSGIYNSPLHF.

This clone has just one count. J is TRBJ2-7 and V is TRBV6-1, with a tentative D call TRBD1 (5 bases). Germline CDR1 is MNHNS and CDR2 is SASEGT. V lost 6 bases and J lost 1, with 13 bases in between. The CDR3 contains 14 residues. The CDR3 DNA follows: TGTGCCAGCAGAAGGGTAGGGGAATCCTACGAGCAGTACTTC. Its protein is CASRRVGESYEQYF.

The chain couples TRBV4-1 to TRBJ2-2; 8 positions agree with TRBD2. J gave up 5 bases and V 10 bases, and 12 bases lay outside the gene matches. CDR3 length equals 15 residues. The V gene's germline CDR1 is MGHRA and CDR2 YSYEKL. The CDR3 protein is CATRPGGRKTGELFF. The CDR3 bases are TGCGCCACCCGCCCGGGGGGGCGCAAGACCGGGGAGCTGTTTTTT.

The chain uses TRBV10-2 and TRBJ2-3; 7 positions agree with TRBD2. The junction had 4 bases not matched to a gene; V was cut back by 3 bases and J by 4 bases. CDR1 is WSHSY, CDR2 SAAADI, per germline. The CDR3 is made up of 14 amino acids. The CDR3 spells CASSDTGRADTQYF. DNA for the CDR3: TGCGCCAGCAGTGATACGGGGAGGGCAGATACGCAGTATTTT.

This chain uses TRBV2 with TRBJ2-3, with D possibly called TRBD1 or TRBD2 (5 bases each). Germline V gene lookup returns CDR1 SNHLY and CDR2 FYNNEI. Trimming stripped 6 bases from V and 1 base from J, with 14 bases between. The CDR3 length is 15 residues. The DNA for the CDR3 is TGTGCCAGCAGGGGGGAGTTAAGGGGCACAGATACGCAGTATTTT. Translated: CASRGELRGTDTQYF.

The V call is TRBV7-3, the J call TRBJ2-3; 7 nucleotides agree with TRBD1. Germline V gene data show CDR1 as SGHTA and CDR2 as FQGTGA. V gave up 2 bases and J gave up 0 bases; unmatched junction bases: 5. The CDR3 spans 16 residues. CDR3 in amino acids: CASSLRDRVSTDTQYF. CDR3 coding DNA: TGTGCCAGCAGCTTACGAGACAGGGTAAGCACAGATACGCAGTATTTT.

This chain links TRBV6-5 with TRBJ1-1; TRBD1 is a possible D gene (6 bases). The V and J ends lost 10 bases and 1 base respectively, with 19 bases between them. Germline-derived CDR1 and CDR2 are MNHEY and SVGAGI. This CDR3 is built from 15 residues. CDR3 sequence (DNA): TGTGCCACCTTTGCGAGCGACAGGCGGAACACTGAAGCTTTCTTT. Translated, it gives CATFASDRRNTEAFF.